This note documents a single T cell receptor beta chain sequence. The data belong to a study of memory CD4+ T cells and cytomegalovirus serostatus. The sort gate was single viable CD3+CD4+CD8-CD45RO+ cells for memory CD4+ T cells. Profiling relied on immunoSEQ multiplex PCR, and the TCRdb table lists in-frame clones only, not all of them. The profile shows about 50,000 clones, around 80% of them singletons. Deletions cut 0 bases from V and 4 bases from J, with 13 bases between. CDR3 size: 16 residues. Germline CDR1 is MGHRA and CDR2 is YSYEKL. The specimen was memory CD4+ T cells from blood. The chain carries TRBV4-1 and TRBJ1-5; TRBD1 is a possible D gene (5 bases). This TCR was sampled from an adult in good health and CMV-seronegative. The DNA of the CDR3 is TGCGCCAGCAGCCAAGATCGGGGCACGGCTAATCAGCCCCAGCATTTT. Protein sequence: CASSQDRGTANQPQHF.